A selection of T cell receptor beta chains follows, all from one sample in a study of early T cells in non-severe SARS-CoV-2 infection. TCRdb passed the 5' RACE reads through MiXCR, listing each CDR3 protein once. The sample shows 70,000 to 90,000 distinct CDR3 sequences, roughly a sixth of them seen only once. Sequencing input: whole blood. The origin of the receptors is an adult who was a healthcare worker with PCR-confirmed SARS-CoV-2 infection or an uninfected control (not recorded which). Each CDR3 is given with its conserved first and last residue. The D gene is left open where the match is weak. Only some rows state a clone size, as once, few, many or a class for expanded clones.

D gene: TRBD1
J gene: TRBJ2-7
V gene: TRBV6-2/TRBV6-3
clone size: few
CDR3 DNA: TGTGCCAGCAGTTTTTGGGGACAGGGACCCTACGAGCAGTACTTC
CDR3 protein: CASSFWGQGPYEQYF

D gene: TRBD1
J gene: TRBJ1-5
V gene: TRBV12-3/TRBV12-4
clone size: -
CDR3 DNA: TGTGCCAGCAGTCCTCGACAGGGGACTAGCAATCAGCCCCAGCATTTT
CDR3 protein: CASSPRQGTSNQPQHF

D gene: -
J gene: TRBJ2-7
V gene: TRBV7-3
clone size: many
CDR3 DNA: TGTGCCAGCAGCTTAACAGGGGGCTACGAGCAGTACTTC
CDR3 protein: CASSLTGGYEQYF

D gene: -
J gene: TRBJ1-1
V gene: TRBV6-1
clone size: many
CDR3 DNA: TGTGCCAGCACCCGAGAAAGGAGACGCACTGAAGCTTTCTTT
CDR3 protein: CASTRERRRTEAFF

D gene: -
J gene: TRBJ1-2
V gene: TRBV3-1
clone size: many
CDR3 DNA: TGTGCCAGCAGCCAACGGGGGCAGGGGCCGGGCGGCTACACCTTC
CDR3 protein: CASSQRGQGPGGYTF

D gene: -
J gene: TRBJ2-1
V gene: TRBV29-1
clone size: few
CDR3 DNA: TGCAGCGTTGAACGGTACAATGAGCAGTTCTTC
CDR3 protein: CSVERYNEQFF

D gene: -
J gene: TRBJ2-7
V gene: TRBV5-1
clone size: few
CDR3 DNA: TGCGCCAGCAGCTTTCAGGGGGGTTCCTACGAGCAGTACTTC
CDR3 protein: CASSFQGGSYEQYF

D gene: -
J gene: TRBJ2-1
V gene: TRBV11-2
clone size: few
CDR3 DNA: TGTGCCAGCAGCTCCATTCGGGTCAGCGGCAATGAGCAGTTCTTC
CDR3 protein: CASSSIRVSGNEQFF

D gene: TRBD1
J gene: TRBJ1-2
V gene: TRBV29-1
clone size: -
CDR3 DNA: TGCAGCGTTGGTGGACAGGGTCCTTATGGCTACACCTTC
CDR3 protein: CSVGGQGPYGYTF

D gene: TRBD1
J gene: TRBJ2-7
V gene: TRBV28
clone size: few
CDR3 DNA: TGTGCCACCAGGGGACAGGGGGAGTGGGAGCAGTACTTC
CDR3 protein: CATRGQGEWEQYF

D gene: -
J gene: TRBJ2-4
V gene: TRBV11-2
clone size: few
CDR3 DNA: TGTGCCAGCGAAGGCGGGATCCGGGGAAACATTCAGTACTTC
CDR3 protein: CASEGGIRGNIQYF

D gene: -
J gene: TRBJ2-5
V gene: TRBV10-1
clone size: -
CDR3 DNA: TGCGCCAGCAGTGAGTCGGGCCAAGAGACCCAGTACTTC
CDR3 protein: CASSESGQETQYF

D gene: -
J gene: TRBJ2-3
V gene: TRBV20-1
clone size: -
CDR3 DNA: TGCAGTGCTAGAGATCCGACAGGAGGAGATACGCAGTATTTT
CDR3 protein: CSARDPTGGDTQYF

D gene: TRBD2
J gene: TRBJ2-2
V gene: TRBV3-1
clone size: -
CDR3 DNA: TGTGCCAGCAGCCAAGCGGGACTAGTGACCGGGGAGCTGTTTTTT
CDR3 protein: CASSQAGLVTGELFF

D gene: -
J gene: TRBJ2-3
V gene: TRBV11-2
clone size: -
CDR3 DNA: TGTGCCAGCAGCTCAATTAGAGACGGGACGCAGTATTTT
CDR3 protein: CASSSIRDGTQYF

D gene: -
J gene: TRBJ2-5
V gene: TRBV11-2
clone size: few
CDR3 DNA: TGTGCCAGCAGCTTAAGCAGGGCCACAGACCCTACCCAGTACTTC
CDR3 protein: CASSLSRATDPTQYF

D gene: -
J gene: TRBJ1-5
V gene: TRBV19
clone size: -
CDR3 DNA: TGTGCCAGTTCCCAGGAAGGACGACGGTTGAATCAGCCCCAGCAATTT
CDR3 protein: CASSQEGRRLNQPQQF

D gene: TRBD1
J gene: TRBJ1-2
V gene: TRBV7-2
clone size: -
CDR3 DNA: TGTGCCAGCAGCTGGGACAGGAGTTACTATGGCTACACCTTC
CDR3 protein: CASSWDRSYYGYTF

D gene: TRBD1
J gene: TRBJ2-1
V gene: TRBV20-1
clone size: few
CDR3 DNA: TGCAGTGCTTCTCGGACAGGGAAAAGCAATGAGCAGTTCTTC
CDR3 protein: CSASRTGKSNEQFF

D gene: -
J gene: TRBJ2-4
V gene: TRBV5-6
clone size: few
CDR3 DNA: TGTGCCAGCAGCTCCTCAGGGGTAGTAGCCAAAAACATTCAGTACTTC
CDR3 protein: CASSSSGVVAKNIQYF

D gene: -
J gene: TRBJ2-5
V gene: TRBV24-1
clone size: -
CDR3 DNA: TGTGCCACCAGGCCTACAGGGCAAGAGACCCAGTACTTC
CDR3 protein: CATRPTGQETQYF

D gene: -
J gene: TRBJ1-5
V gene: TRBV6-5
clone size: few
CDR3 DNA: TGTGCCAGCAGGCTACAGGGTGGCAATCAGCCCCAGCATTTT
CDR3 protein: CASRLQGGNQPQHF

D gene: -
J gene: TRBJ2-7
V gene: TRBV4-1
clone size: -
CDR3 DNA: TGCGCCAGCAGCCAAGGCAGGGACGACGAGCAGTACTTC
CDR3 protein: CASSQGRDDEQYF

D gene: -
J gene: TRBJ2-7
V gene: TRBV28
clone size: -
CDR3 DNA: TGTGCCAGCAGTCCAGGACGGCACGAGCAGTACTTC
CDR3 protein: CASSPGRHEQYF

D gene: TRBD1
J gene: TRBJ1-1
V gene: TRBV28
clone size: many
CDR3 DNA: TGTGCCAGCAGTTTACCCACAGGGGTTGAAGCTTTCTTT
CDR3 protein: CASSLPTGVEAFF